What follows describes a single T cell receptor (beta chain). Antigen unknown. These data originate in a study of cytomegalovirus exposure and HLA in healthy donors. The PCR was carried out with 60 Vbeta primers and 13 Jbeta primers. Under the authors' procedure: A later analysis tallied 87 million or so unique TCR beta chains, roughly 11 million of them shared. Clones were sequenced by immunoSEQ multiplex PCR, and TCRdb holds only the in-frame ones, with some missing. V and J calls and clone size are those listed in that table; D and trimming were worked out from the DNA. The top ten hold around 2.1% of the sample, which has about 160,000 clones, about 88% seen once. Healthy bone marrow donors made up the cohort. Findings of the study overall: Productive rates of about 87% or about 30% were seen for most TCR beta V segments in an earlier analysis. An Asian-associated ancestry cluster reportedly showed fewer N-insertions than the approximately 670-donor mean in a later analysis.

Germline CDR1 is MNHEY and CDR2 is SVGAGI. There are 14 residues in the CDR3. Unmatched junction bases numbered 1, after V lost 6 bases and J lost 1 base. This clonotype was obtained from a man aged 18 to 29 in good health and CMV-seropositive. The rearrangement links TRBV6-5 to TRBJ2-5; 11 bases are shared with TRBD2. Sequenced input: PBMCs. The CDR3 region is CASRLAGAQETQYF. CDR3 coding DNA: TGTGCCAGCAGACTAGCGGGGGCCCAAGAGACCCAGTACTTC.